This T cell receptor (beta chain) was captured in a study of blood T cells in healthy people across ages. The ends were cut back, 4 bases at V and 2 bases at J, with 17 bases in the middle. The germline V gene has CDR1 KGHDR and CDR2 SFDVKD. The CDR3 sequence is 17 residues long. Through a sample-barcoded 5' primer and a J-beta primer mix, a second PCR was run for roughly 7 to 12 cycles. TCRdb processed the 5' RACE reads anew with MiXCR; each CDR3 protein has one entry. In the table there are just over 800,000 distinct CDR3 sequences, around 68% of which are singletons. This chain links TRBV24-1 with TRBJ2-1, with a possible D match to TRBD2 (6 bases). The TCR was taken from a man aged 25-45 years in good health. Sequenced input: blood. In DNA, the CDR3 is TGTGCCACCAGTGAGCAGGCACGGGGGAGCCCCTACAATGAGCAGTTCTTC. As protein: CATSEQARGSPYNEQFF.